What follows is one TCR beta chain and its context. Its antigen is unidentified. Target depth was 1 in 200,000 to 1 in 1 million T cells, about 10x per clonotype. Here immunoSEQ multiplex PCR was the method, and the copy in TCRdb shows in-frame clones only, minus some. The repertoire consists of about 92,000 clones, with about 74% occurring once and the leading ten covering approximately 25%. The germline gives CDR1 SGHTA, CDR2 FQGTGA. The CDR3 has 14 residues. With V trimmed by 4 bases and J by 4 bases, 4 bases remained unmatched. This sample is part of a study of cytotoxic CD8 clonotypes in ibrutinib-treated CLL. Whole-study results and caveats: Clonality rose at ibrutinib response, held steady in sustained remission, and fell toward baseline at progression.

V usage is TRBV7-3 and J usage is TRBJ1-1; 9 nucleotides agree with TRBD1. The sample in question was PBMCs, obtained after 24 months of ibrutinib treatment. This TCR came from a human donor with chronic lymphocytic leukemia. The CDR3 region is CASSSGQGSTEAFF. The CDR3 DNA sequence: TGTGCCAGCAGCTCCGGACAGGGGAGCACTGAAGCTTTCTTT.